These 8 T cell receptor beta chains originate from one sample sequenced in a study of blood T cell repertoires in COVID-19. Profiling relied on immunoSEQ multiplex PCR, and the TCRdb table lists in-frame clones only, not all of them. The table records about 140,000 clones, roughly 89% of them present only once. Sequencing was done on a sample of peripheral blood. The receptor set was obtained from a man aged 30-40 years with COVID-19, enrolled during active disease.

In its sample, this clone was seen once. The chain employs TRBV27 and TRBJ2-1; 13 nucleotides match TRBD2. Trimming took 6 bases from V and 9 from J; bases not matched to a gene: 8. Germline assignment: CDR1 MNHEY and CDR2 SMNVEV (reference sequence). This CDR3 has 15 amino acids. The CDR3 nucleotides read TGTGCCAGCAGAGCCGGGACTAGCGGGAACGCTGAGCAGTTCTTC. Its translation: CASRAGTSGNAEQFF.

V and J are TRBV28 and TRBJ1-5, with D possibly TRBD1 on 5 matching bases. Trimming removed 7 bases at V and 4 bases at J, with 20 bases between. Germline V CDR1 and CDR2: MDHEN, SYDVKM. CDR3 length equals 16 residues. Here the CDR3 DNA reads TGTGCCAGCAAGTTGGCAGGGCAAGCGGGGAATCAGCCCCAGCATTTT. This gives the protein CASKLAGQAGNQPQHF.

This clone was seen only a few times. The V gene is TRBV14, the J gene TRBJ2-3; D might be TRBD2 (6 bases). CDR1 and CDR2 (germline): SGHDN, FVKESK. V was cut by 0 bases and J by 3 bases, with 16 bases left in between. The CDR3 has 17 amino acids. The CDR3 DNA sequence: TGTGCCAGCAGCCAAGATTTTAATTATGGGGGGACAGATACGCAGTATTTT. Translated, it gives CASSQDFNYGGTDTQYF.

This sequence joins TRBV30 and TRBJ1-1; D remains unclear. There are 16 residues in the CDR3. Trimming pared 2 bases from V and 0 bases from J, leaving 16 bases between. Germline V gives CDR1 GTSNPN, CDR2 SVGIG (reference sequence). CDR3 sequence: CAWSPWGAPMNTEAFF. The CDR3 DNA reads as TGTGCCTGGAGTCCCTGGGGAGCCCCGATGAACACTGAAGCTTTCTTT.

The chain employs TRBV11-3 and TRBJ2-5; the D is unclear. Germline CDR1 SGHNT, CDR2 YENEEA. The CDR3 has 13 amino acids. V was clipped by 2 bases and J by 5 bases, with 9 bases between them. The CDR3 sequence: CASSLSEEETQYF. As DNA, the CDR3 is TGTGCCAGCAGCTTATCAGAGGAGGAGACCCAGTACTTC.

This chain links TRBV2 with TRBJ2-7; 7 bases are a match to TRBD2. This CDR3 has 13 residues. Germline V gives CDR1 SNHLY, CDR2 FYNNEI. J was trimmed by 0 bases and V by 5 bases; bases with no gene match: 1. The CDR3 spells CASSLAVSYEQYF. CDR3 DNA sequence: TGTGCCAGCAGTCTAGCGGTCTCCTACGAGCAGTACTTC.

The chain combines TRBV20-1 with TRBJ1-4; a weak D match, TRBD1 (6 bases). This CDR3 has 14 amino acids. V dropped 3 bases and J dropped 12 bases, with 20 bases sitting between them. The germline gives CDR1 DFQATT, CDR2 SNEGSKA (reference sequence). The chain's CDR3 is CSASNRDTGGELFF. The CDR3 bases are TGCAGTGCTAGTAACCGGGACACCGGTGGAGAACTGTTTTTT.

The chain couples TRBV7-2 to TRBJ2-7; D might be TRBD1 (5 bases). CDR1 SGHTA and CDR2 FQGNSA come from the germline V gene. CDR3 length: 16 amino acids. The V end was cut by 2 bases, the J end by 5 bases, with 19 bases between. The CDR3: CASSLSSDKPSDEQYF. In nucleotides, the CDR3 is TGTGCCAGCAGCTTAAGCTCGGACAAGCCCTCAGACGAGCAGTACTTC. Combining the CDR3 with reference TRBV7-2 and TRBJ2-7 gives the whole variable domain GAGVSQSPSNKVTEKGKDVELRCDPISGHTALYWYRQSLGQGLEFLIYFQGNSAPDKSGLPSDRFSAERTGGSVSTLTIQRTQQEDSAVYLCASSLSSDKPSDEQYFGPGTRLTVT.